This paragraph reports one T cell receptor (beta chain). These data originate in a study of shared clonotypes between healthy human individuals. The genomic DNA of each subset was split evenly across several immunoSEQ plates. Template for every sorted-subset replicate PCR totaled around 210 ng DNA, 25,000 to 35,000 T cell genomes. The table came from immunoSEQ multiplex PCR; TCRdb's copy has only in-frame clones and leaves some out. The sample carries 850,000 to 1,200,000 clones, approximately 72% recorded once. Trimming took 4 bases from V and 3 from J; bases not matched to a gene: 7. Germline V gene data show CDR1 as SGHKS and CDR2 as YYEKEE (reference sequence). CDR3 size: 15 residues. HIV-negative, healthy adults without recent acute infections or vaccinations were the donors. Subsets obtained from CD4+ cells comprised CD45RA+ naive and CD45RA-negative memory cells.

The genes are TRBV5-5 and TRBJ1-5, with 7 bases lining up with TRBD1. The TCR originated in a man aged 18 to 30 in good health. The material sequenced was memory CD4+ T cells sorted from blood. Indicated subset: CD45RA-negative fraction. The CDR3: CASSPGQAYNQPQHF. CDR3 in DNA: TGTGCCAGCAGCCCCGGACAGGCCTACAATCAGCCCCAGCATTTT.